The 5 T cell receptor beta chains listed next were all sequenced from one sample in a study of blood T cell repertoires in COVID-19. The repertoire was sequenced with immunoSEQ multiplex PCR; TCRdb's copy has only in-frame clones and lacks some. The profile shows under 250,000 clones, approximately 87% of them singletons. The sample consisted of peripheral blood. The origin of the receptors is a woman in her 70s with active or convalescent COVID-19.

This chain links TRBV3-1 (or the pseudogene TRBV3-2) with TRBJ2-3; 8 nucleotides align to TRBD1. The V gene's germline CDR1 is LGHDT and CDR2 YNNKEL (reference sequence). J gave up 3 bases and V 4 bases, and 3 bases lay outside the gene matches. The CDR3 is 14 amino acids. DNA for the CDR3: TGTGCCAGCAGCCCGGGGACAGGAACAGATACGCAGTATTTT. This translates into CASSPGTGTDTQYF.

This chain links TRBV28 with TRBJ1-1; 8 bases line up with TRBD1. CDR1 is MDHEN and CDR2 is SYDVKM in the germline V gene. This CDR3 is built from 12 residues. V trimming: 4 bases; J trimming: 10 bases; junction bases outside the gene matches: 5. CDR3 DNA: TGTGCCAGCAGTTACTCCGGGACAGGAGCTTTCTTT. Protein product: CASSYSGTGAFF.

This clone was counted at least ten times. The rearrangement uses TRBV29-1 and TRBJ2-3; TRBD2 matches at 9 bases. This CDR3 has 15 amino acids. CDR1 SQVTM and CDR2 ANQGSEA come from the germline V gene. The trim removed 6 bases at V and 0 bases at J, leaving 7 bases unmatched. The CDR3 protein is CSVQGTSGSTDTQYF. For the CDR3, the DNA is TGCAGCGTGCAAGGCACTAGCGGGAGCACAGATACGCAGTATTTT.

V is TRBV4-3 and J is TRBJ2-3, with 7 bases that match TRBD2. The CDR3 runs to 15 residues. V was clipped by 4 bases and J by 2 bases; unmatched bases: 6. Germline V gene lookup returns CDR1 LGHNA and CDR2 YSLEER. The CDR3 spells CASSPSAGNTDTQYF. The CDR3 DNA reads TGCGCCAGCAGCCCCTCAGCGGGGAACACAGATACGCAGTATTTT.

The genes are TRBV27 and TRBJ2-7; a possible D gene is TRBD1 (5 bases). Trimming took off 3 bases at V and 3 bases at J, with 12 bases between the two ends. The CDR3 loop spans 14 amino acids. Germline V gene sequence: CDR1 MNHEY, CDR2 SMNVEV (reference sequence). DNA of the CDR3: TGTGCCAGCAGTTTTTGGGGCAGAGACTACGAGCAGTACTTC. Its translation: CASSFWGRDYEQYF.